This record concerns one T cell receptor (beta chain) sequence. Its antigen remains unknown. The CDR3 covers 11 residues. Germline CDR1 reads SGHAT; CDR2 reads FQNNGV. V was cut by 5 bases and J by 4 bases, with 6 bases left in between. The authors ran the assay at deep level. In the authors' methods: Owing to the provision of junction-only sequences devoid of quality scores by immunoSEQ, filtering differed. Measured with immunoSEQ multiplex PCR; TCRdb has only the in-frame clones, and not every one. D and trimming come from the DNA, and the V and J calls and clone size come from that table. The sample yields 400,000 to 500,000 clones, 79% seen once. This entry comes from a study of shared clonotypes between healthy human individuals. Study results and limitations: Collection of samples was limited to blood; tissue repertoires likely differ.

The rearrangement uses TRBV11-2 and TRBJ2-7; D not resolved. The sequenced sample consisted of PBMCs. This receptor was identified in a woman in her thirties or forties in good health. Some clones in this sample may be carry-over from other donors' samples. CDR3 in DNA: TGTGCCAGCAGCGCACATTACGAGCAGTACTTC. This encodes CASSAHYEQYF.